This is a list of T cell receptor beta chains from one sample in a study of blood T cell repertoires in COVID-19. The repertoire was sequenced with immunoSEQ multiplex PCR; TCRdb's copy has only in-frame clones and lacks some. Seen here are roughly 14,000 clones, more than 65% observed once, and the top ten hold about a quarter. Input material: peripheral blood. The source of these receptors is a woman between 50 and 59 years old with active or convalescent COVID-19. Each CDR3 is given with its conserved first and last residue. Each record gives: J gene, clone size, V gene, D gene, CDR3 DNA, CDR3 protein. A D gene is named only where the DNA matches it firmly. Size is omitted from some rows. Given values are once, few, many or a class for expanded clones.

J gene: TRBJ2-1; clone size: .; V gene: TRBV19; D gene: .; CDR3 DNA: TGTGCCAGTAGTATTGACAGCTCCTACAATGAGCAGTTCTTC; CDR3 protein: CASSIDSSYNEQFF
J gene: TRBJ2-7; clone size: few; V gene: TRBV4-1; D gene: TRBD2; CDR3 DNA: TGCGCCAGCAGCAACCCTCTAGCGGGAGGCCCCTACGAGCAGTACTTC; CDR3 protein: CASSNPLAGGPYEQYF
J gene: TRBJ2-2; clone size: .; V gene: TRBV7-9; D gene: TRBD2; CDR3 DNA: TGTGCCAGCAGCTTCGGCCTAGCGGGGTACACCGGGGAGCTGTTTTTT; CDR3 protein: CASSFGLAGYTGELFF
J gene: TRBJ1-1; clone size: .; V gene: TRBV11-3; D gene: TRBD1; CDR3 DNA: TGTGCCAGCAGCCCAGGGACAGGGCGCACTGAAGCTTTCTTT; CDR3 protein: CASSPGTGRTEAFF
J gene: TRBJ1-1; clone size: .; V gene: TRBV11-2; D gene: .; CDR3 DNA: TGTGCCAGCAGCGCTTGGGTGGAAGGAGGCTCCTACATGAACACTGAAGCTTTCTTT; CDR3 protein: CASSAWVEGGSYMNTEAFF
J gene: TRBJ2-2; clone size: .; V gene: TRBV3-1/TRBV3-2; D gene: .; CDR3 DNA: TGTGCCAGCAGCCGGAGACTAGCGAACACCGGGGAGCTGTTTTTT; CDR3 protein: CASSRRLANTGELFF
J gene: TRBJ2-3; clone size: few; V gene: TRBV18; D gene: .; CDR3 DNA: TGTGCCAGCTCACCCGGACAGTCCCTAGCCACAGATACGCAGTATTTT; CDR3 protein: CASSPGQSLATDTQYF
J gene: TRBJ1-1; clone size: .; V gene: TRBV7-3; D gene: TRBD1; CDR3 DNA: TGTGCCAGCAGCTTCCCGGGACAGGGGGGTACACTTCTGAACACTGAAGCTTTCTTT; CDR3 protein: CASSFPGQGGTLLNTEAFF
J gene: TRBJ2-1; clone size: .; V gene: TRBV24-1; D gene: TRBD1; CDR3 DNA: TGTGCCACCAGTGACAAGGGACAGGGGGCCATTAGCTCCTACAATGAGCAGTTCTTC; CDR3 protein: CATSDKGQGAISSYNEQFF
J gene: TRBJ2-3; clone size: .; V gene: TRBV24-1; D gene: .; CDR3 DNA: TGTGCCACCAGTGATTTGCGGGGTAGTACAGATACGCAGTATTTT; CDR3 protein: CATSDLRGSTDTQYF
J gene: TRBJ1-2; clone size: .; V gene: TRBV28; D gene: .; CDR3 DNA: TGTGCCAGCAGTCCCGCTATCGACAGGAAGGGGCCCTTC; CDR3 protein: CASSPAIDRKGPF
J gene: TRBJ1-1; clone size: .; V gene: TRBV19; D gene: TRBD1; CDR3 DNA: TGTGCCAGTAGTATAAGTTTCGGGACAGGGGGGCTGGCTGAAGCTTTCTTT; CDR3 protein: CASSISFGTGGLAEAFF
J gene: TRBJ2-7; clone size: .; V gene: TRBV10-3; D gene: .; CDR3 DNA: TGTGCCATCAGTGAATGGAGCCACTACAGGGCTACCTACGAGCAGTACTTC; CDR3 protein: CAISEWSHYRATYEQYF
J gene: TRBJ2-2; clone size: .; V gene: TRBV2; D gene: TRBD2; CDR3 DNA: TGTGCCAGCAGTGAAGGTAGCGGGAGCGGGGAGCTGTTTTTT; CDR3 protein: CASSEGSGSGELFF
J gene: TRBJ2-2; clone size: .; V gene: TRBV9; D gene: .; CDR3 DNA: TGTGCCAGCAGCCCCAGGGGGGCGGCGAACACCGGGGAGCTGTTTTTT; CDR3 protein: CASSPRGAANTGELFF
J gene: TRBJ2-7; clone size: medium-sized; V gene: TRBV5-4; D gene: .; CDR3 DNA: TGTGCCAGCAGCTTCGACAGAACCTACGAGCAGTACTTC; CDR3 protein: CASSFDRTYEQYF
J gene: TRBJ1-1; clone size: .; V gene: TRBV27; D gene: .; CDR3 DNA: TGTGCCAGCAGTCCCTCCGCAGGGGTCCCTGAAGCTTTCTTT; CDR3 protein: CASSPSAGVPEAFF
J gene: TRBJ2-3; clone size: once; V gene: TRBV29-1; D gene: .; CDR3 DNA: TGCAGCGTTGGGTCAGCGGTGTCTTCAGATACGCAGTATTTT; CDR3 protein: CSVGSAVSSDTQYF
J gene: TRBJ1-2; clone size: .; V gene: TRBV2; D gene: .; CDR3 DNA: TGTGCCAGCAGGGAGGGACTTGGCTATGGCTACACCTTC; CDR3 protein: CASREGLGYGYTF
J gene: TRBJ2-5; clone size: .; V gene: TRBV6-5; D gene: TRBD2; CDR3 DNA: TGTGCCAGCAGTTTCGGGGGGGGAGAGACCCAGTACTTC; CDR3 protein: CASSFGGGETQYF
J gene: TRBJ1-1; clone size: .; V gene: TRBV12-5; D gene: .; CDR3 DNA: TGTGCTAGTGGAACTTGGGGGGGCACTGAAGCTTTCTTT; CDR3 protein: CASGTWGGTEAFF
J gene: TRBJ1-5; clone size: few; V gene: TRBV5-1; D gene: .; CDR3 DNA: TGCGCCAGCAGCTCGACACAGGGTAGTCAGCCCCAGCATTTT; CDR3 protein: CASSSTQGSQPQHF
J gene: TRBJ2-6; clone size: once; V gene: TRBV11-2; D gene: TRBD1; CDR3 DNA: TGTGCCAGCAGCTTAGCCTACCGCGACAGGGCTGGGGCCAACGTCCTGACTTTC; CDR3 protein: CASSLAYRDRAGANVLTF
J gene: TRBJ2-1; clone size: few; V gene: TRBV7-2; D gene: TRBD2; CDR3 DNA: TGTGCCAGCAGCCCCGGGACTAGCGGGAAATACTACAATGAGCAGTTCTTC; CDR3 protein: CASSPGTSGKYYNEQFF
J gene: TRBJ2-1; clone size: .; V gene: TRBV5-6; D gene: .; CDR3 DNA: TGTGCCAGCAACTGGGCGTACAATGAGCAGTTCTTC; CDR3 protein: CASNWAYNEQFF
J gene: TRBJ1-1; clone size: .; V gene: TRBV7-9; D gene: .; CDR3 DNA: TGTGCCAGCAGCTTAGTAGTGCAGGGGATCACTGAAGCTTTCTTT; CDR3 protein: CASSLVVQGITEAFF
J gene: TRBJ2-7; clone size: .; V gene: TRBV18; D gene: .; CDR3 DNA: TGTGCCAGCTCACCACGACAGATCGACGAGCAGTACTTC; CDR3 protein: CASSPRQIDEQYF
J gene: TRBJ1-2; clone size: .; V gene: TRBV30; D gene: .; CDR3 DNA: TGTGCCTGGAGTGTACCCTTTGCGAACTATGGCTACACCTTC; CDR3 protein: CAWSVPFANYGYTF
J gene: TRBJ2-7; clone size: .; V gene: TRBV24-1; D gene: TRBD1; CDR3 DNA: TGTGCCACCAGTGAAACCGACAGGGTCGAGCAGTACTTC; CDR3 protein: CATSETDRVEQYF